One and the same sample provided the 5 T cell receptor beta chains below, sequenced in a study of T cell responses to AZD1222 COVID-19 vaccine. The repertoire was sequenced with immunoSEQ multiplex PCR; TCRdb's copy has only in-frame clones and lacks some. Among around 130,000 clones listed, roughly nine tenths were seen once. This sample comprised peripheral blood, obtained on day 0 of AZD1222 vaccination. Receptors were obtained from an adult in good health.

J is TRBJ2-7 and V is TRBV6-5; D is possibly TRBD1 or TRBD2 (5 bases each). The CDR3 is 14 residues long. Germline V gene data show CDR1 as MNHEY and CDR2 as SVGAGI. Trimming took 9 bases from V and 2 from J, leaving 17 bases between them. The chain's CDR3 is CASRTTGAPYEQYF. CDR3 bases: TGTGCCAGTAGAACGACCGGGGCTCCCTACGAGCAGTACTTC.

This clone was detected only once. The chain employs TRBV4-2 and TRBJ1-5; D remains ambiguous. V lost 2 bases, J lost 5 bases, and 10 bases lay in between. The CDR3 sequence is 14 residues long. Germline V gene data show CDR1 as LGHNA and CDR2 as YNFKEQ. In DNA form, the CDR3 reads TGTGCCAGCAGCCAAACTGGAACGGATCAGCCCCAGCATTTT. Translation: CASSQTGTDQPQHF.

The J gene is TRBJ1-1, the V gene TRBV9, with D unclear. The germline V and J ends were trimmed by 1 base and 5 bases, with 9 bases remaining between them. The germline CDR1 and CDR2 sequences are SGDLS and YYNGEE. The CDR3 is 13 residues long. The CDR3 DNA sequence: TGTGCCAGCAGCGTAAATTTTTGGACTGAAGCTTTCTTT. This translates into CASSVNFWTEAFF. Full variable domain (rest looked up from reference TRBV9 and TRBJ1-1): DSGVTQTPKHLITATGQRVTLRCSPRSGDLSVYWYQQSLDQGLQFLIQYYNGEERAKGNILERFSAQQFPDLHSELNLSSLELGDSALYFCASSVNFWTEAFFGQGTRLTVV.

This chain connects TRBV11-2 to TRBJ1-1, with D hard to call. The germline V and J ends were trimmed by 5 bases and 1 base, with 5 bases remaining between them. The CDR3 has 12 amino acids. Germline V lookup: CDR1 SGHAT, CDR2 FQNNGV. This CDR3 is CASSPQNTEAFF. CDR3 nucleotide sequence: TGTGCCAGCAGCCCCCAGAACACTGAAGCTTTCTTT.

Only one count was recorded for this clone. The gene calls are TRBV6-5 and TRBJ1-1; D is unresolved. V dropped 6 bases and J dropped 5 bases, with 7 bases sitting between them. The V gene's germline CDR1 is MNHEY and CDR2 SVGAGI. The CDR3 has 11 amino acids. CDR3 region: CASRAGTEAFF. CDR3 in DNA: TGTGCCAGCAGGGCGGGGACTGAAGCTTTCTTT.